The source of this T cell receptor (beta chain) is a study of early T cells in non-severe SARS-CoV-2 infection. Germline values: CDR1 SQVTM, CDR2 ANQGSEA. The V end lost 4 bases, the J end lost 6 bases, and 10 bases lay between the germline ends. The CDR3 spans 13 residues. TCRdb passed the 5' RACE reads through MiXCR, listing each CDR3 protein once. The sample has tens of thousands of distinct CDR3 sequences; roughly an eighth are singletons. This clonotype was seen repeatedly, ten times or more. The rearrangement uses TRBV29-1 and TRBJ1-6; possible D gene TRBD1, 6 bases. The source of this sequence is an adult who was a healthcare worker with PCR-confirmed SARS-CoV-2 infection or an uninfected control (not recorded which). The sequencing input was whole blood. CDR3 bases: TGCAGCGTTGGGGACATCCTTAATTCACCCCTCCACTTT. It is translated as CSVGDILNSPLHF.